This T cell receptor (beta chain) stems from a study of blood T cell repertoires in COVID-19. At the level of the study: Acute-phase and convalescent COVID-19 samples originated in the United States, Italy and Spain.

The participants were between about 18 and 89 years old and came from under 25 US areas. Cohort placement rested on clinical history that participants reported themselves. V was clipped by 3 bases and J by 4 bases; unmatched bases: 3. The CDR3 is 13 residues long. Germline V gene sequence: CDR1 GTSNPN, CDR2 SVGIG (reference sequence). This clone was seen ten or more times. TCRdb's copy holds only in-frame clones and misses some; the assay was immunoSEQ multiplex PCR. The table has 150,000 to 250,000 clones, approximately 80% seen once. The sequence derives from a man between 40 and 49 years old who had recovered from COVID-19. Sequencing input: PBMCs or T cells enriched from blood (not recorded which). This rearrangement joins TRBV30 to TRBJ2-7, with 10 bases aligning to TRBD1. CDR3 sequence reads: CAWRGQGLYEQYF. Here the CDR3 DNA reads TGTGCCTGGAGGGGACAGGGGCTGTACGAGCAGTACTTC.